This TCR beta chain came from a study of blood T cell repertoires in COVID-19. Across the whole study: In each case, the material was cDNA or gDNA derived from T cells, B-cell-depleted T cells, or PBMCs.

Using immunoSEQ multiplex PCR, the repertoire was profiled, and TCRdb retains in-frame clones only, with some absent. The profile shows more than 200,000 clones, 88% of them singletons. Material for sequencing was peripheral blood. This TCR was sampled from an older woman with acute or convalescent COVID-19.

The CDR3 DNA sequence: TGTGCCAGTAGTATGTCGGGACAGGGGGCGTCTGGGGCCAACGTCCTGACTTTC. It codes for CASSMSGQGASGANVLTF. The genes are TRBV19 and TRBJ2-6; the match to TRBD1 covers 12 bases. CDR1 and CDR2 (germline): LNHDA, SQIVND (reference sequence). The CDR3 runs 18 residues. V was pared by 3 bases and J by 1 base, with 4 bases of the junction left unmatched.